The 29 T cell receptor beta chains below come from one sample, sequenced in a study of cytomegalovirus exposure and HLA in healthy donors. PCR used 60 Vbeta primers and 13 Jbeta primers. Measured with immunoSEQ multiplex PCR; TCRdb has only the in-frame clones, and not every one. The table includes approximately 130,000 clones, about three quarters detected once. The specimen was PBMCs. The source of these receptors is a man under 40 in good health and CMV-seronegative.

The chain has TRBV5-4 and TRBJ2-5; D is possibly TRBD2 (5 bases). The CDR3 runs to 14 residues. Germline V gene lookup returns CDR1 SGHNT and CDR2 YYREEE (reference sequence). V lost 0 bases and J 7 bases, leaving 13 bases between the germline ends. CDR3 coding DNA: TGTGCCAGCAGCTTGGTGGGATCTGGAGGGACCCAGTACTTC. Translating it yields CASSLVGSGGTQYF.

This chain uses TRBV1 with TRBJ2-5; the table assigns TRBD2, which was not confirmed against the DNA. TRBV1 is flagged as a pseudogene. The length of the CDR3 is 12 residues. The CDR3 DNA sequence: TGCACCAGCAGCCAAGACGGAGAGACCCAGTACTTC. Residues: CTSSQDGETQYF.

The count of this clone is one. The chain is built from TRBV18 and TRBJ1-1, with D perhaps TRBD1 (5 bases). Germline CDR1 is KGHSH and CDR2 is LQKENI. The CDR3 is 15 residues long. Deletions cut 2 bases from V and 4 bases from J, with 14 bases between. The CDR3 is CASSPVAGWTTEAFF. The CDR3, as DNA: TGTGCCAGCTCACCAGTTGCAGGGTGGACCACTGAAGCTTTCTTT.

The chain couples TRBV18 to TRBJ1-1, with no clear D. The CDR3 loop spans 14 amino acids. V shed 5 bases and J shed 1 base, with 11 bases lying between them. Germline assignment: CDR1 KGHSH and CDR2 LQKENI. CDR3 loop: CASSSKGANTEAFF. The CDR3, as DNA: TGTGCCAGCTCATCGAAGGGAGCGAACACTGAAGCTTTCTTT.

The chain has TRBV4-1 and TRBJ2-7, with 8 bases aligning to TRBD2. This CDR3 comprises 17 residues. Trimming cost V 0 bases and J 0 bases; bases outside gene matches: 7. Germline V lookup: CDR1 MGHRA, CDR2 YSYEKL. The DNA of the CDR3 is TGCGCCAGCAGCCAAGATGAGGATAGCGGGGTCTCCTACGAGCAGTACTTC. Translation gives CASSQDEDSGVSYEQYF.

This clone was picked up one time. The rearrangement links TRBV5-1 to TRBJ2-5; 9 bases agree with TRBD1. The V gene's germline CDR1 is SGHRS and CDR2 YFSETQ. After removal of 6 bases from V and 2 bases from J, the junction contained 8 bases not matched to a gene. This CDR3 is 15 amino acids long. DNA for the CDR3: TGCGCCAGCACCGCCCGACAGGGGGGTCAAGAGACCCAGTACTTC. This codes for CASTARQGGQETQYF.

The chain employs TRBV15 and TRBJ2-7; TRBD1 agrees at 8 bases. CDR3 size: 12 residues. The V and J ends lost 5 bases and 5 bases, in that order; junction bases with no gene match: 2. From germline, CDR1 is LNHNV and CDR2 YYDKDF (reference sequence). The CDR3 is CATSPTGDEQYF. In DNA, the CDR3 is TGTGCCACCAGCCCGACAGGGGACGAGCAGTACTTC.

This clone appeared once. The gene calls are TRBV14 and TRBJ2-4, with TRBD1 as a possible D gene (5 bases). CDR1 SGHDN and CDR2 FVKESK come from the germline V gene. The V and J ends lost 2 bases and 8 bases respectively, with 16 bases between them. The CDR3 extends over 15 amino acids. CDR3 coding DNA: TGTGCCAGCAGCCAACGGACGGGTGGGGCGGACATTCAGTACTTC. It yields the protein CASSQRTGGADIQYF.

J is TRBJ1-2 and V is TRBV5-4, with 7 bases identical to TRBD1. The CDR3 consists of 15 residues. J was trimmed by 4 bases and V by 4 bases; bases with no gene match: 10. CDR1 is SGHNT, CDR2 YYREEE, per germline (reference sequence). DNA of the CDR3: TGTGCCAGCAGCACCAGACAGGGTGGGATCTATGGCTACACCTTC. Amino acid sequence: CASSTRQGGIYGYTF.

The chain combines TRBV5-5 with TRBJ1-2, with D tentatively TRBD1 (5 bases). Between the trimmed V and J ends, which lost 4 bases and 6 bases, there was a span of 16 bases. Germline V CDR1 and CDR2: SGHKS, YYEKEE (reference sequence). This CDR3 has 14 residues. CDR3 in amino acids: CASSRGRVVDGYTF. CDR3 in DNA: TGTGCCAGCAGCAGGGGTAGGGTAGTCGATGGCTACACCTTC.

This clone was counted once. CDR3 region: CASSIVGEASIYGYTF. In DNA, the CDR3 is TGTGCCAGTAGTATAGTTGGAGAGGCGTCGATCTATGGCTACACCTTC. The genes are TRBV19 and TRBJ1-2; D unresolved. The germline V gene encodes CDR1 LNHDA and CDR2 SQIVND (reference sequence). The length of the CDR3 is 16 residues. Trimming took off 1 base at V and 4 bases at J, with 16 bases between the two ends. The whole variable domain, remainder taken from reference TRBV19 and TRBJ1-2, is DGGITQSPKYLFRKEGQNVTLSCEQNLNHDAMYWYRQDPGQGLRLIYYSQIVNDFQKGDIAEGYSVSREKKESFPLTVTSAQKNPTAFYLCASSIVGEASIYGYTFGSGTRLTVV.

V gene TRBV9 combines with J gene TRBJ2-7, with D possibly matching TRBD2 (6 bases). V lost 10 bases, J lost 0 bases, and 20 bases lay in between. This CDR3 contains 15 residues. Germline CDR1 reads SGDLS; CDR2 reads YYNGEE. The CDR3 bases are TGTGCCTCCCAGACGGGACTTGGGAGCTCCTACGAGCAGTACTTC. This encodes CASQTGLGSSYEQYF.

CDR3 DNA sequence: TGTGCCTGGAGCCGACAGGGAGATGGGGCTGAAGCTTTCTTT. It codes for CAWSRQGDGAEAFF. The chain joins TRBV30 to TRBJ1-1; 7 bases fit TRBD1. The CDR3 covers 14 residues. J gave up 6 bases and V 3 bases, and 10 bases lay outside the gene matches. Germline CDR1 and CDR2: GTSNPN and SVGIG (reference sequence).

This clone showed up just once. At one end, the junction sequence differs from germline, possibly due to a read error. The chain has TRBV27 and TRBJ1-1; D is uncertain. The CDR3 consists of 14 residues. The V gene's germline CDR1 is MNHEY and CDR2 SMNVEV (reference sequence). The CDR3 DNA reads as TGTGTCAGCAGTTTACAAGCGATGAACACTGAAGCTTTCTTT. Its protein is CVSSLQAMNTEAFF.

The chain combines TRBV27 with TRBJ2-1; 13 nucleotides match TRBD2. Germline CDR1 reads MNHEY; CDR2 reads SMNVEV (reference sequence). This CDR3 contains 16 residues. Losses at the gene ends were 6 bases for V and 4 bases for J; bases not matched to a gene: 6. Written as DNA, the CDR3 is TGTGCCAGCAGCCTCCGACTAGCGGGAGGTTACAATGAGCAGTTCTTC. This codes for CASSLRLAGGYNEQFF.

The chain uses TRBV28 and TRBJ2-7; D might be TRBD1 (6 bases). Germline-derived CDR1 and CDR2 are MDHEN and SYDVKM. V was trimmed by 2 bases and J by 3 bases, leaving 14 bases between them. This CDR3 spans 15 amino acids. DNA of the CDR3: TGTGCCAGCAGTTTAGCAGGACAGCGAAGCTACGAGCAGTACTTC. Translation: CASSLAGQRSYEQYF.

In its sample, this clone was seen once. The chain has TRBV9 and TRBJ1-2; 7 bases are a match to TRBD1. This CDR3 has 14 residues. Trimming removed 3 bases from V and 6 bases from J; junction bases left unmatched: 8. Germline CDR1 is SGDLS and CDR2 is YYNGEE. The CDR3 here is CASSGRQGRDGYTF. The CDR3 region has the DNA TGTGCCAGCAGCGGACGACAGGGACGCGATGGCTACACCTTC.

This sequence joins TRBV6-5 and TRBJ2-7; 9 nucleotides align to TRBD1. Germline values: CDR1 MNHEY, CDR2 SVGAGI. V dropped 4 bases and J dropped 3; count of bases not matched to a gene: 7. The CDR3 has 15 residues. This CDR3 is CASSSLPGQGYEQYF. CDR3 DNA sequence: TGTGCCAGCAGTTCCCTTCCGGGACAGGGCTACGAGCAGTACTTC.

CDR3 nucleotide sequence: TGTGCCACTAAGGTTGGGCAGGGGAATCAGCCCCAGCATTTT. Its translation is CATKVGQGNQPQHF. This chain uses TRBV19 with TRBJ1-5; TRBD1 might be the D (6 bases). The CDR3 has 14 residues. Trimming stripped 10 bases from V and 4 bases from J, with 17 bases between. Germline-derived CDR1 and CDR2 are LNHDA and SQIVND (reference sequence).

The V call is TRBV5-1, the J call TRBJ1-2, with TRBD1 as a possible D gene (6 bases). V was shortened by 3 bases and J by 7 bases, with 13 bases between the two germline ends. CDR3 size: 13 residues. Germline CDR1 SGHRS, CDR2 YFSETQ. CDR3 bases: TGCGCCAGCAGCTCCCGGACAGACCTTGGCTACACCTTC. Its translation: CASSSRTDLGYTF.

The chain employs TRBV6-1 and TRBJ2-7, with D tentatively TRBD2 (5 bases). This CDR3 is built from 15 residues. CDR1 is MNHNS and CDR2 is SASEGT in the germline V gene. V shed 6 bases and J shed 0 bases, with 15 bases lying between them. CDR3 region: CASRPSTGSSYEQYF. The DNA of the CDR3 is TGTGCCAGCAGACCCTCGACGGGGAGCTCCTACGAGCAGTACTTC.

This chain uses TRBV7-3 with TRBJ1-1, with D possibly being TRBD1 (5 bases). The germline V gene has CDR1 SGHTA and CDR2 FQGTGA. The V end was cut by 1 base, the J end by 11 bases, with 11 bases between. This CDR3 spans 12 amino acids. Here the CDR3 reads CASSLNRGLAFF. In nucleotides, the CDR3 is TGTGCCAGCAGCTTAAACCGGGGGTTGGCTTTCTTT. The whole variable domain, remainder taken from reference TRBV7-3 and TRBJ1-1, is GAGVSQTPSNKVTEKGKYVELRCDPISGHTALYWYRQSLGQGPEFLIYFQGTGAADDSGLPNDRFFAVRPEGSVSTLKIQRTERGDSAVYLCASSLNRGLAFFGQGTRLTVV.

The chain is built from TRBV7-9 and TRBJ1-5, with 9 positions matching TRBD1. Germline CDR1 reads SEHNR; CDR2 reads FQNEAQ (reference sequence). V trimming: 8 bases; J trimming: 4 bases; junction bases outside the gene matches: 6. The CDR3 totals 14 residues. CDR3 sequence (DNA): TGTGCCAGCTGGACAGGGGTGAATAATCAGCCCCAGCATTTT. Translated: CASWTGVNNQPQHF.

CDR3: CASRGENNEQFF. In DNA, the CDR3 is TGTGCCAGCCGTGGAGAGAACAATGAGCAGTTCTTC. The rearrangement joins TRBV5-4 to TRBJ2-1; unclear D gene. Germline lookup yields CDR1 SGHNT and CDR2 YYREEE (reference sequence). CDR3 length: 12 residues. V was clipped by 7 bases and J by 5 bases, with 10 bases between them.

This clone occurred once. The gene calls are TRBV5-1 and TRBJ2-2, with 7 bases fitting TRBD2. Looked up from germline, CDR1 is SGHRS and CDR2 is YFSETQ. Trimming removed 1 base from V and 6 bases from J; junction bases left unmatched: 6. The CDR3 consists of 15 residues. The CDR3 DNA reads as TGCGCCAGCAGCTTGATGGGAGGGAAACCCGGGGAGCTGTTTTTT. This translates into CASSLMGGKPGELFF.

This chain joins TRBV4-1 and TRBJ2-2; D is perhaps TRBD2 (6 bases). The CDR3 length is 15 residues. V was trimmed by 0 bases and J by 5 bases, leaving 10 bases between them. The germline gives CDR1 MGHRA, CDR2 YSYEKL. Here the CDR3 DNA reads TGCGCCAGCAGCCAAGATCTGGCGGGGACCGGGGAGCTGTTTTTT. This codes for CASSQDLAGTGELFF.

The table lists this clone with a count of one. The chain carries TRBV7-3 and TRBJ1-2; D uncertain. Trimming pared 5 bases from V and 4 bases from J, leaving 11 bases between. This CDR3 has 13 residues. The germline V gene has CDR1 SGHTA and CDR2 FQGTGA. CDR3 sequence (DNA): TGTGCCAGCAGCCCCCACTTTGGCTATGGCTACACCTTC. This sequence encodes CASSPHFGYGYTF.

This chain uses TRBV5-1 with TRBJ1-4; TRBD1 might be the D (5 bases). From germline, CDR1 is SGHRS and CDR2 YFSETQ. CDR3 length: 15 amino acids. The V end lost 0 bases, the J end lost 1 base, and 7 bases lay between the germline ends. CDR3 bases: TGCGCCAGCAGCTTGGGGGGCAGAACTAATGAAAAACTGTTTTTT. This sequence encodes CASSLGGRTNEKLFF.

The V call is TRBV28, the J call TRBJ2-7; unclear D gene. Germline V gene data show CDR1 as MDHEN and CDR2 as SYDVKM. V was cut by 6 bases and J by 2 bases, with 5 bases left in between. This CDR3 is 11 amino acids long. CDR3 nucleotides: TGTGCCAGCAGCCGTACCTACGAGCAGTACTTC. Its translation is CASSRTYEQYF.